This TCR delta chain was captured by sequencing in a study of Vδ1+ human thymocytes. Whole-study findings and limits: Thymic TRG and TRD repertoires appeared highly polyclonal. TRG sequences recurred across donors, whereas TRD sequences stayed essentially private. Unlike peripheral blood Vdelta1+ controls, thymic delta-chain sequences included approximately 20% Vdelta2 and few Vdelta3.

Alphabeta T cells were depleted, then CD3+ Vdelta1+ Vdelta2- thymocytes were FACS-sorted. Sorted Vdelta1+ thymocytes were about 97% to 99.6% pure. Concerning this clone: What it binds is not known.

Extracted RNA was reverse transcribed into cDNA. CDR3 amplicons came from multiplex PCR with pooled V-gene forward and constant-region reverse primers. TCRdb re-processed the multiplex PCR reads using CATT. The sample includes under 30,000 delta-chain clones, more than 6.5% of them seen just once. V was clipped by 3 bases and J by 4 bases; unmatched bases: 24. This CDR3 contains 22 residues. Germline-derived CDR1 and CDR2 are TSWWSYY and QGS. The sequencing sample was made of Vdelta1+ gamma-delta thymocytes from the thymus. As for subset: FACS-sorted CD3+ TCRalphabeta- TCRVdelta1+ TCRVdelta2- thymocytes. The chain has TRDV1 and TRDJ1, with 12 positions matching TRDD3. Here the J gene was assigned by germline matching of the DNA, as TCRdb has none. This receptor was identified in a girl less than two years old who had congenital heart surgery. CDR3 bases: TGTGCTCTTGGGGAGCCAACCTTCCTAGGACTACGACTGGGGGATACCCACGATAAACTCATCTTT. It encodes CALGEPTFLGLRLGDTHDKLIF.